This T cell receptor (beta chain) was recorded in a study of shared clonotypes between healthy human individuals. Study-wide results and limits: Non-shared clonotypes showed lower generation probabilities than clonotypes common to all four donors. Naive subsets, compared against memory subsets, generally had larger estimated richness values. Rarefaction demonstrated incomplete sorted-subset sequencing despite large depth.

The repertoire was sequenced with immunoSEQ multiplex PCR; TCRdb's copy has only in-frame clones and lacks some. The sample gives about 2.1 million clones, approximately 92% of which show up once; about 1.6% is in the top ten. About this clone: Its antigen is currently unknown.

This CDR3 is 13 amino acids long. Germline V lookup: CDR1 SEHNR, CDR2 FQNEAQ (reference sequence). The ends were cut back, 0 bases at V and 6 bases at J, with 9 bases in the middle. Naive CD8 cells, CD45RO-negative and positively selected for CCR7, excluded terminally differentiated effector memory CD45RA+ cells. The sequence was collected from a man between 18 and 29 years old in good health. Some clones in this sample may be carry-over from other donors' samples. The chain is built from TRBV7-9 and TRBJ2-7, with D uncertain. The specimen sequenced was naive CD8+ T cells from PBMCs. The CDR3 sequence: CASSLAPSAEQYF. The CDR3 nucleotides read TGTGCCAGCAGCTTAGCGCCCTCGGCCGAGCAGTACTTC.